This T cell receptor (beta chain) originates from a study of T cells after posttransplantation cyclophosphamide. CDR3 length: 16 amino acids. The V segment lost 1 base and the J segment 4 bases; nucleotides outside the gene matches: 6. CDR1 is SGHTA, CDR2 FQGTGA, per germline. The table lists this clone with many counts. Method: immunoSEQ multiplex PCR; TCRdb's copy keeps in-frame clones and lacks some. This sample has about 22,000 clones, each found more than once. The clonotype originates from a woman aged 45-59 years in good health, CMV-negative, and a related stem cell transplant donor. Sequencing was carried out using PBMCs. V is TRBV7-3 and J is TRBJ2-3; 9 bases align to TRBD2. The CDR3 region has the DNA TGTGCCAGCAGCTTAAGGCCTAGCGGGGTTTCAGATACGCAGTATTTT. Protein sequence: CASSLRPSGVSDTQYF.